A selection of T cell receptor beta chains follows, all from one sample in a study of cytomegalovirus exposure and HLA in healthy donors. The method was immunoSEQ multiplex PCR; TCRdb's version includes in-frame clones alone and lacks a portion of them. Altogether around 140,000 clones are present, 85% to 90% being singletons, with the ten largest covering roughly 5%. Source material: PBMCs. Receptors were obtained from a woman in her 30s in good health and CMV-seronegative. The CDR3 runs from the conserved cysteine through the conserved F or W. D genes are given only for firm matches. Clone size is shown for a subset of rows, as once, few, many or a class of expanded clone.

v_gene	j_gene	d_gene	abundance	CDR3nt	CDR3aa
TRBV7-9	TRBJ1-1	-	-	TGTGCCAGCAGCGGAGTGATGAACACTGAAGCTTTCTTT	CASSGVMNTEAFF
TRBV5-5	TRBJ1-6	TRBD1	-	TGTGCCAGCAGCTTGTTCCAGGGGGCAGATAATTCACCCCTCCACTTT	CASSLFQGADNSPLHF
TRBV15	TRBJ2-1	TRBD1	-	TGTGCCACCAGCAGTGGCCGGGACAGGGGCAATGAGCAGTTCTTC	CATSSGRDRGNEQFF
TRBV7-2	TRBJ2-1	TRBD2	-	TGTGCCAGCAGCTCCGCTAGCGGGACCTACAATGAGCAGTTCTTC	CASSSASGTYNEQFF
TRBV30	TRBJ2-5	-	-	TGTGCCTGGAGTTTAGCGGACCAAGAGACCCAGTACTTC	CAWSLADQETQYF
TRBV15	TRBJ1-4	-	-	TGTGCCACCAGCAGAGAGAGTAGGGGTTGGGAAAAACTGTTTTTT	CATSRESRGWEKLFF
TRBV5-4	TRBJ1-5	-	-	TGTGCCAGCAGCTTGGGGGGGGGCCGGGTGATTGTTCAGCCCCAGCATTTT	CASSLGGGRVIVQPQHF
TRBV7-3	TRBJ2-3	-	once	TGTGCCAGCAGCTTAAACTCGCGCGGGGATACGCAGTATTTT	CASSLNSRGDTQYF
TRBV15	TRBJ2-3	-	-	TGTGCCACCAGCAGAGTAGGCGGGGCAGATACGCAGTATTTT	CATSRVGGADTQYF
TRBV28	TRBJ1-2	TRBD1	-	TGTGCCAGCAGTCCTCAGGGGGCTTCTGGCTACACCTTC	CASSPQGASGYTF
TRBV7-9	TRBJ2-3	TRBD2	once	TGTGCCAGCTCCAAAGCGGGAGGGCAGGCAGATACGCAGTATTTT	CASSKAGGQADTQYF
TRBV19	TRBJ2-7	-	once	TGTGCCAGTAGTATTCCGGGGTCACCTTACGAGCAGTACTTC	CASSIPGSPYEQYF
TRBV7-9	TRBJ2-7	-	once	TGTGCCGGCAGCCCTCGACAGGACTCCTACGAGCAGTACTTC	CAGSPRQDSYEQYF
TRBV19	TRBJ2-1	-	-	TGTGCCAGTAGTTCCTCAGCGGGCCGCTCCTACAATGAGCAGTTCTTC	CASSSSAGRSYNEQFF
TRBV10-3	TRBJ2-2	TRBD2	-	TGTGCCATCGGGACTAGCGGGACGAACACCGGGGAGCTGTTTTTT	CAIGTSGTNTGELFF
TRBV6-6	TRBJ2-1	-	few	TGTGCCAGCAGTCGAACAGGGTTACTAGACAATGAGCAGTTCTTC	CASSRTGLLDNEQFF
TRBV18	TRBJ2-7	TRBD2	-	TGTGCCAGCTCACCATTGGGGGGGTTTGACGAGCAGTACTTC	CASSPLGGFDEQYF
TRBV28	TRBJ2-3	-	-	TGTGCCAGCAGCAAGAGGGCGGGGTTCACAGATACGCAGTATTTT	CASSKRAGFTDTQYF
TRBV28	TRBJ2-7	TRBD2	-	TGTGCCAGCAATAGCGGGGGAAGCTCCTACGAGCAGTACTTC	CASNSGGSSYEQYF
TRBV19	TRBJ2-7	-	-	TGTGCCAGTAGTATCGGGCAGGGACTTTCAAGCGAGCAGTACTTC	CASSIGQGLSSEQYF
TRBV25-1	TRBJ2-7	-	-	TGTGCCAGCACGGCGGAAACGGGGAGGAGCTCCTACGAGCAGTACTTC	CASTAETGRSSYEQYF
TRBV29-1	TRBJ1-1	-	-	TGCAGCGTTCATGGATCGGGACATACGAACACTGAAGCTTTCTTT	CSVHGSGHTNTEAFF
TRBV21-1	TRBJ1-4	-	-	TGTGCCAGCAGCAAAGAAGGAGGTTTAGCTAATGAAAAACTGTTTTTT	CASSKEGGLANEKLFF
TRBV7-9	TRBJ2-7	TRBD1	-	TGTGCCAGCAGCCCTAAGGACAGGAATTACGAGCAGTACTTC	CASSPKDRNYEQYF
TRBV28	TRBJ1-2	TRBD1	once	TGTGCCAGCAGTTACAGGGGCTTCTATGGCTACACCTTC	CASSYRGFYGYTF
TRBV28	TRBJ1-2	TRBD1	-	TGTGCCAGCAGTTTATGGGGGACAGGGACAAACTATGGCTACACCTTC	CASSLWGTGTNYGYTF
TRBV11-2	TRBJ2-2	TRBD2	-	TGTGCCAGCAGCTCCACTAGCGGGAGACCGGGCGGGGAGCTGTTTTTT	CASSSTSGRPGGELFF
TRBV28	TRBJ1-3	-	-	TGTGCCAGCAGCCACGGACCGGGGATCTCTGGAAACACCATATATTTT	CASSHGPGISGNTIYF
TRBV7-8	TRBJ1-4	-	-	TGTGCCAGCAGCTTGTTGGCCCTACTGAGAAGGGGTAATGAAAAACTGTTTTTT	CASSLLALLRRGNEKLFF